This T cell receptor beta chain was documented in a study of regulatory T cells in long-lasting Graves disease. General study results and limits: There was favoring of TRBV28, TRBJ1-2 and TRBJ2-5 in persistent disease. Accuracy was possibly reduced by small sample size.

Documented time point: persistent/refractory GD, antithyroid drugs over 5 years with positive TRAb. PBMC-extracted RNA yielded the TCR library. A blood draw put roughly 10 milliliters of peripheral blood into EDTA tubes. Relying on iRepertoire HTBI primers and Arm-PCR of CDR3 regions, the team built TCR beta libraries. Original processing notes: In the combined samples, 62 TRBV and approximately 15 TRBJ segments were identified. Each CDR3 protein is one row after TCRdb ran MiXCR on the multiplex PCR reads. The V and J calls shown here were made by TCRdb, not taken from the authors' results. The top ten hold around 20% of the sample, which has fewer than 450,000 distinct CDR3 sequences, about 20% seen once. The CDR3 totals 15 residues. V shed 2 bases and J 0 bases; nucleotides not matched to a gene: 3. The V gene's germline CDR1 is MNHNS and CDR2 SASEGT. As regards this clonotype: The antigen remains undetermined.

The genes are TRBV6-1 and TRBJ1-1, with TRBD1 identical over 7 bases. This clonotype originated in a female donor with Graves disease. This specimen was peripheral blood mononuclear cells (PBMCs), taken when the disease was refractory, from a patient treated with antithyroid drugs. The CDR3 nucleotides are TGTGCCAGCAGTGAAAGACAGGGTCTGAACACTGAAGCTTTCTTT. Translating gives CASSERQGLNTEAFF.